This T cell receptor (beta chain) is drawn from a study of regulatory T cells in long-lasting Graves disease. Building of the TCR beta libraries involved iRepertoire HTBI primers and Arm-PCR of CDR3 regions. TCRdb called the multiplex PCR reads again in MiXCR, with one record for every CDR3 protein. The table shows approximately 470,000 distinct CDR3 sequences, with less than 25% occurring only once. The time point: persistent/refractory GD, antithyroid drugs over 5 years with positive TRAb. There was RNA extracted from PBMCs, and the TCR library was made from it. The CDR3 is 13 amino acids. Losses at the gene ends were 6 bases for V and 3 bases for J; bases not matched to a gene: 4. This clonotype was found many times.

The rearrangement uses TRBV12-3 or TRBV12-4 and TRBJ1-2; 7 bases are a match to TRBD1. The sequence derives from a female donor with Graves disease. The specimen comprised peripheral blood mononuclear cells (PBMCs), sampled when the disease was refractory, from a patient treated with antithyroid drugs. CDR3 bases: TGTGCCAGCAGACAGGGGTCGTACTATGGCTACACCTTC. It is translated as CASRQGSYYGYTF.